The next 14 T cell receptor beta chains were all read from a single sample in a study of identifying expanded T cells in peripheral blood. Some clones are missing from TCRdb's copy, which holds only in-frame ones; the method was immunoSEQ multiplex PCR. The sample lists approximately 140,000 clones; 65% to 90% were seen once. Material: blood. The source of these receptors is a person aged 18 to 70 in good health.

J is TRBJ2-2 and V is TRBV5-1, with TRBD2 identical over 11 bases. Germline trimming cut 4 bases from V and 5 bases from J; bases unmatched to any gene: 7. Germline V gene lookup returns CDR1 SGHRS and CDR2 YFSETQ. This CDR3 is 16 amino acids long. The CDR3 nucleotides read TGCGCCAGCAGCCCTACACTAGCGGGAGATACCGGGGAGCTGTTTTTT. It translates to CASSPTLAGDTGELFF.

This chain links TRBV19 with TRBJ2-1; possibly TRBD2 for D (5 bases). Trimming took 3 bases from V and 0 from J, leaving 12 bases between them. This CDR3 contains 16 residues. CDR1 and CDR2 (germline): LNHDA, SQIVND (reference sequence). The CDR3 is CASSMVATSSYNEQFF. As DNA, the CDR3 is TGTGCCAGTAGTATGGTAGCGACAAGCTCCTACAATGAGCAGTTCTTC.

CDR3 DNA sequence: TGTGCCAGCAGCCCTAGCGGGAGGGCGGGCGAGCAGTACTTC. Translation gives CASSPSGRAGEQYF. The chain uses TRBV7-3 and TRBJ2-7; 12 nucleotides match TRBD2. In germline, CDR1 is SGHTA, CDR2 FQGTGA. CDR3 size: 14 residues. V lost 5 bases and J lost 6; bases outside the gene matches: 5.

The chain combines TRBV6-1 with TRBJ1-1, with TRBD1 as a possible D gene (6 bases). With 7 bases removed from V and 0 bases from J, the gap between germline ends came to 9 bases. Germline-derived CDR1 and CDR2 are MNHNS and SASEGT. The CDR3 length is 13 residues. The CDR3 DNA reads as TGTGCCAGCAAAGGGGGAATGAACACTGAAGCTTTCTTT. Translating gives CASKGGMNTEAFF.

The rearrangement uses TRBV7-3 and TRBJ2-2; 7 bases are shared with TRBD2. The CDR3 is made up of 15 amino acids. CDR1 and CDR2 (germline): SGHTA, FQGTGA. Unmatched junction bases numbered 5, after V lost 5 bases and J lost 2 bases. This CDR3 is CASSQSGVNTGELFF. The CDR3 DNA reads as TGTGCCAGCAGCCAAAGCGGGGTTAACACCGGGGAGCTGTTTTTT.

This CDR3 reads CASSLAGHTDTQYF. The CDR3 nucleotides read TGTGCCAGCAGCTTAGCAGGACACACAGATACGCAGTATTTT. The chain links TRBV7-3 to TRBJ2-3; D is possibly TRBD1 (5 bases). V was cut by 2 bases and J by 2 bases, with 8 bases left in between. The germline CDR1 and CDR2 sequences are SGHTA and FQGTGA. The CDR3 is made up of 14 amino acids.

The V call is TRBV30, the J call TRBJ2-3; either TRBD1 or TRBD2 may supply D (5 bases each). V lost 3 bases to trimming and J lost 1 base, with 17 bases between them. Germline V gene sequence: CDR1 GTSNPN, CDR2 SVGIG (reference sequence). The CDR3 is made up of 16 amino acids. The CDR3 loop reads CAWRGGGNFRTDTQYF. The CDR3 region has the DNA TGTGCCTGGAGGGGTGGGGGAAATTTTCGCACAGATACGCAGTATTTT.

The V gene is TRBV7-2, the J gene TRBJ1-1; no reliable D call. V was clipped by 0 bases and J by 2 bases, with 10 bases between them. Germline V CDR1 and CDR2: SGHTA, FQGNSA. The CDR3 is made up of 15 amino acids. CDR3 region: CASSLAYKGNTEAFF. The CDR3 DNA reads TGTGCCAGCAGCTTAGCGTATAAGGGTAACACTGAAGCTTTCTTT.

The chain has TRBV5-5 and TRBJ1-2, with D uncertain. V was trimmed by 2 bases and J by 6 bases, leaving 8 bases between them. From germline, CDR1 is SGHKS and CDR2 YYEKEE (reference sequence). The CDR3 length is 12 residues. CDR3 loop: CASSFLGDGYTF. Written as DNA, the CDR3 is TGTGCCAGCAGCTTTTTGGGTGATGGCTACACCTTC.

The chain links TRBV19 to TRBJ2-2; 7 nucleotides align to TRBD1. This CDR3 has 15 amino acids. Germline assignment: CDR1 LNHDA and CDR2 SQIVND (reference sequence). The J segment lost 5 bases and the V segment lost 6 bases, leaving 9 bases of the junction unmatched. CDR3 sequence reads: CASRTGSVGTGELFF. CDR3 bases: TGTGCCAGTAGGACAGGGTCAGTCGGGACCGGGGAGCTGTTTTTT.

The chain carries TRBV28 and TRBJ1-1; D may be TRBD1 (5 bases). The germline V gene has CDR1 MDHEN and CDR2 SYDVKM. Trimming pared 2 bases from V and 0 bases from J, leaving 13 bases between. This CDR3 is 16 amino acids long. The CDR3 loop is CASSLEGWGMNTEAFF. The CDR3, as DNA: TGTGCCAGCAGTTTAGAGGGGTGGGGTATGAACACTGAAGCTTTCTTT.

V gene TRBV20-1 combines with J gene TRBJ2-5; D ambiguous. CDR3 length: 11 amino acids. The ends were cut back, 3 bases at V and 4 bases at J, with 6 bases in the middle. Germline V lookup: CDR1 DFQATT, CDR2 SNEGSKA (reference sequence). The CDR3 region has the DNA TGCAGTGCTAGGGAGATAGAGACCCAGTACTTC. This encodes CSAREIETQYF.

This clone has only a few counts. The CDR3 coding sequence is TGTGCCAGCAGCCAAAAACTAGCGGGAGCATCGGATACGCAGTATTTT. Translated, it gives CASSQKLAGASDTQYF. V gene TRBV7-2 combines with J gene TRBJ2-3, with TRBD2 matching 11 bases. The length of the CDR3 is 16 residues. V gave up 5 bases and J gave up 6 bases; unmatched junction bases: 10. Germline-derived CDR1 and CDR2 are SGHTA and FQGNSA. The full variable domain, its missing parts supplied by reference TRBV7-2 and TRBJ2-3, is GAGVSQSPSNKVTEKGKDVELRCDPISGHTALYWYRQSLGQGLEFLIYFQGNSAPDKSGLPSDRFSAERTGGSVSTLTIQRTQQEDSAVYLCASSQKLAGASDTQYFGPGTRLTVL.

This clone was recorded only once. The V call is TRBV14, the J call TRBJ2-1, with unresolved D. There are 14 residues in the CDR3. The germline V gene encodes CDR1 SGHDN and CDR2 FVKESK. V was pared by 1 base and J by 4 bases, with 8 bases between. The CDR3 DNA is TGTGCCAGCAGCCAAGCGACGGCTTACAATGAGCAGTTCTTC. The encoded protein is CASSQATAYNEQFF.